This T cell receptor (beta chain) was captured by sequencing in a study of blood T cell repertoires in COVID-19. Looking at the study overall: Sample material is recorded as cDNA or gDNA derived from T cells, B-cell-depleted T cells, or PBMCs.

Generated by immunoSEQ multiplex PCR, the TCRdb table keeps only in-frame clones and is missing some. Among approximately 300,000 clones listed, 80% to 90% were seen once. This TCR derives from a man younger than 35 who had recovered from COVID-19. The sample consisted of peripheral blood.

This CDR3 is CASSEPVTGTF. The DNA of the CDR3 is TGTGCCAGCAGTGAACCAGTTACAGGGACCTTC. This chain connects TRBV6-1 to TRBJ1-2; D might be TRBD1 (6 bases). Germline V gene lookup returns CDR1 MNHNS and CDR2 SASEGT. The length of the CDR3 is 11 residues. V was cut by 2 bases and J by 14 bases, with 12 bases left in between.